The clone carrying this T cell receptor beta chain was seen at least ten times. Its target is not known. The V gene lost 8 bases and the J gene lost 3 bases, with 14 bases spanning the gap. The CDR3 is made up of 14 amino acids. Germline values: CDR1 LGHDT, CDR2 YNNKEL (reference sequence). The data were obtained in a study of T-cell reconstitution after alpha-beta-depleted transplantation in children. Study results and limitations: When one year had passed after transplant, most T-cell counts and diversity came from newly produced T cells.

Using unique molecular identifiers, the investigators prepared the TCRbeta library. TCRdb called the PCR reads again in MiXCR, with one record for every CDR3 protein. Among about 580,000 distinct CDR3 sequences listed, more than 20% were seen once. V gene TRBV3-1 combines with J gene TRBJ2-1; no firm D call. The sequencing used PBMCs, mostly from graft donor cells, collected 360 days after TCRalphabeta/CD19-depleted stem cell transplant. The sequence came from a boy under three years old who had a stem cell transplant for acute myeloid leukemia, so the T cells may come from the graft donor. The CDR3 DNA reads as TGTGCCAGCTCCGGGCTGGGTTTCTACAATGAGCAGTTCTTC. Its protein is CASSGLGFYNEQFF.